This TCR beta chain comes out of a study of blood T cell repertoires in COVID-19. Study information: COVID-19 samples from acute and convalescent phases originated in the United States, Italy and Spain. The cDNA or gDNA used as material had been derived from T cells, B-cell-depleted T cells, or PBMCs.

J lost 10 bases, V lost 5 bases, and 16 bases had no gene match. This CDR3 has 17 amino acids. Germline-derived CDR1 and CDR2 are LGHNT and FRNRAP. How the authors handled the data: Reference gene primer amplification gave estimated nucleated cell counts. Generated by immunoSEQ multiplex PCR, the TCRdb table keeps only in-frame clones and is missing some. V, J and clone size derive from that table, while D and trimming were established from the DNA sequence. The data hold about 330,000 clones, with approximately 85% observed a single time. V and J are TRBV12-5 and TRBJ1-6; 8 positions match TRBD1. This TCR came from a human donor in a cohort sampled during active COVID-19. Input material: peripheral blood. The CDR3 DNA follows: TGTGCTAGTGGTAACACAGGGGGAGTGCGGACCGAGTCACCCCTCCACTTT. Translated, it gives CASGNTGGVRTESPLHF.